One sample yielded the 5 T cell receptor beta chains listed below, sequenced in a study of T-cell reconstitution after alpha-beta-depleted transplantation in children. TCRbeta library preparation incorporated unique molecular identifiers. TCRdb independently ran MiXCR on the PCR reads; one entry per CDR3 protein. The sample lists about 610,000 distinct CDR3 sequences, over 9.5% occurring once. Sequenced here: PBMCs from the stem cell graft donor, sampled from the stem cell graft. Receptors originate from a human donor who donated a stem cell graft to a child with acute myeloid leukemia.

This clonotype was seen at least ten times. The genes are TRBV29-1 and TRBJ2-4; 9 positions agree with TRBD1. CDR3 length equals 12 residues. Germline CDR1 reads SQVTM; CDR2 reads ANQGSEA. The V segment lost 7 bases and the J segment 11 bases; nucleotides outside the gene matches: 9. This CDR3 is CSADTGGRVQYF. In nucleotides, the CDR3 is TGCAGCGCCGATACAGGGGGCAGGGTTCAGTACTTC.

The chain employs TRBV29-1 and TRBJ1-1, with D uncertain. In germline, CDR1 is SQVTM, CDR2 ANQGSEA. Trimming shortened V by 1 base and J by 4 bases, and 10 bases separated the two germline ends. The CDR3 has 13 amino acids. The CDR3 protein is CSVEAQEGTEAFF. CDR3 nucleotides: TGCAGCGTTGAAGCCCAGGAAGGCACTGAAGCTTTCTTT.

In this sample, this clonotype turned up many times. The chain employs TRBV7-9 and TRBJ1-4, with D unresolved. The germline V gene encodes CDR1 SEHNR and CDR2 FQNEAQ (reference sequence). Trimming left V 0 bases short and J 5 bases short, with 19 bases between. The CDR3 loop spans 18 amino acids. This chain's CDR3 is CASSLAPKFPKENEKLFF. CDR3 nucleotide sequence: TGTGCCAGCAGCTTAGCCCCGAAGTTCCCGAAAGAAAATGAAAAACTGTTTTTT. Full variable domain (rest looked up from reference TRBV7-9 and TRBJ1-4): DTGVSQNPRHKITKRGQNVTFRCDPISEHNRLYWYRQTLGQGPEFLTYFQNEAQLEKSRLLSDRFSAERPKGSFSTLEIQRTEQGDSAMYLCASSLAPKFPKENEKLFFGSGTQLSVL.

This clonotype has a count of ten or more. The chain carries TRBV7-9 and TRBJ2-1; weak D call: TRBD2 (7 bases). CDR3 length equals 16 residues. CDR1 and CDR2 (germline): SEHNR, FQNEAQ (reference sequence). Trimming cost V 6 bases and J 0 bases, with 15 bases left between them. The CDR3: CASRPKGGSSYNEQFF. The DNA of the CDR3 is TGTGCCAGCAGACCGAAGGGGGGGAGCTCCTACAATGAGCAGTTCTTC.

This clonotype was found many times. V is TRBV7-2 and J is TRBJ2-5; the match to TRBD2 covers 14 bases. The CDR3 has 16 amino acids. J gave up 2 bases and V 5 bases, and 4 bases lay outside the gene matches. Germline V gene data show CDR1 as SGHTA and CDR2 as FQGNSA. The CDR3 sequence: CASSPRTSGRQETQYF. CDR3 nucleotide sequence: TGTGCCAGCAGCCCTCGGACTAGCGGGAGGCAAGAGACCCAGTACTTC. The full variable domain, completed using reference TRBV7-2 and TRBJ2-5, is GAGVSQSPSNKVTEKGKDVELRCDPISGHTALYWYRQSLGQGLEFLIYFQGNSAPDKSGLPSDRFSAERTGGSVSTLTIQRTQQEDSAVYLCASSPRTSGRQETQYFGPGTRLLVL.